The T cell receptor beta chain described here comes from a study of blood T cell repertoires in COVID-19 (dated by TCRdb to 2020 to 2021). Study-wide context: Samples from collaborators originated in the United States, Italy and Spain and spanned both the acute and convalescent phases of COVID-19. Nearly every sample came with metadata listing a de-identified subject ID, COVID-19 status, age in years and sex. The repertoires were made available in a free public database intended to serve as a resource for research on the immune response to SARS-CoV-2. The material from the prospective study consisted of cDNA or gDNA derived from T cells, B-cell-depleted T cells, or PBMCs. The samples were drawn from the first 160 participants of the ongoing ImmuneRACE study and from 950 to 1,500 subjects provided by 6 global collaborators. The dataset comprised deeply sampled blood TCRbeta repertoires from subjects exposed to, actively infected with, or recovered from COVID-19. Where HLA class I and class II types were available, the types were taken from metadata supplied by the sample provider, not from assay-based typing.

Broader findings and caveats from the paper: The amount of clinical and demographic metadata varied by source and participant and was provided uncurated.

The cysteine opens and the phenylalanine closes a CDR3 of 15 amino acids. Only the CDR3 DNA is retained, 45 bases long and in frame from the first base. Cut back by 6 bases and 7 bases, the V and J ends lie 19 bases apart. The germline V gene (reference sequence) gives CDR1 as MNHEY and CDR2 as SMNVEV. TCRbeta CDR3 regions were amplified from genomic DNA using the immunoSEQ Assay, a bias-controlled multiplex PCR. As for how the authors treated the data: The number of nucleated cells in each sample was estimated from the amplification of reference gene primers within the assay. To quantify the absolute abundance of each unique TCRbeta CDR3 rearrangement, sequence reads were collapsed and filtered. Productive Simpson clonality was computed per sample as the square root of Simpson's diversity index over productive rearrangements. This is the immuneACCESS table as TCRdb keeps it, with only in-frame sequences that have V and J called. A part of the clones is gone; compared with another copy, unresolved V genes explain less than half, and the rest is unexplained. That table supplies the V and J calls and clone size; D and trimming were determined from the DNA. Here the sample has some 200,000 clones; around 95% occur a single time. The top ten constitute 0.6% to 0.9% of the sample.

As regards this clone: There is no known antigen for this receptor. Qualities for individual bases were not recorded, and no much larger clone is one base off.

In Seattle, one collaborating source enrolled patients while the infection was active and tracked those patients longitudinally over the course of disease. The collaborating institutions used their own protocols to collect whole blood in K2EDTA tubes. For TCRbeta analysis, collaborator samples were shipped as frozen whole blood, as isolated PBMCs, or as DNA extracted from either sample type. The chain employs TRBV27 and TRBJ2-4; perhaps TRBD2 is the D gene, with 7 bases matching. Sequenced: peripheral blood. The receptor comes from a man aged 25-45 years with COVID-19, enrolled during active disease. The nucleotides read TGTGCCAGCAGCCCCCGGGTACAGGGAGGGAACATTCAGTACTTC. Its coded protein is CASSPRVQGGNIQYF.